This T cell receptor (beta chain) stems from a study of a mutant IDH1 vaccine in newly diagnosed glioma. Study-level information: Vaccines were first given 4-6 weeks after radiotherapy alone, or with temozolomide cycles.

Time point: week 11, during vaccination. Vaccinated patients received 300 ug of mutant IDH1 20-mer peptide per dose, with topical imiquimod. Those who donated had recent WHO grade 3 or 4 IDH1-mutant, ATRX-lost astrocytomas. This CDR3 has 15 amino acids. Germline V gene lookup returns CDR1 MNHEY and CDR2 SVGAGI. V was clipped by 1 base and J by 3 bases; unmatched bases: 5. As for this clone: The antigen is undetermined.

Assay: immunoSEQ multiplex PCR; the TCRdb copy retains only in-frame clones and omits some. The data show 40,000 or so clones, 84% seen once. Regarding the study as a whole: It was about 94% of patients that developed vaccine-induced immune responses. Apparently, pseudoprogression bore no relation to changes among the top peripheral T cell clonotypes.

The receptor's source is a man aged 40-50 years with glioma. The input for sequencing was PBMCs, taken from a glioma patient whose treatment included an IDH1 peptide vaccine. This rearrangement joins TRBV6-5 to TRBJ2-7; TRBD1 agrees at 8 bases. CDR3 bases: TGTGCCAGCAGTTACTTGACAGGGGATTTCTACGAGCAGTACTTC. Translated: CASSYLTGDFYEQYF.